These 20 T cell receptor beta chains share one sample of origin, sequenced in a study of blood T cell repertoires in COVID-19. The assay was immunoSEQ multiplex PCR, and TCRdb's table has in-frame clones only and misses some. Here the sample spans about 310,000 clones, 85% to 90% being singletons. Sequencing was performed on PBMCs or T cells enriched from blood (not recorded which). The receptor set was obtained from a woman in her thirties who had recovered from COVID-19.

CDR3 sequence reads: CASRQGGHGELFF. In DNA, the CDR3 is TGTGCCAGCAGACAGGGGGGTCACGGGGAGCTGTTTTTT. The chain joins TRBV6-5 to TRBJ2-2, with 8 bases identical to TRBD1. From germline, CDR1 is MNHEY and CDR2 SVGAGI. This CDR3 has 13 amino acids. The trim removed 6 bases at V and 7 bases at J, leaving 4 bases unmatched.

The chain is built from TRBV27 and TRBJ1-4; 8 nucleotides align to TRBD1. There are 14 residues in the CDR3. The V gene's germline CDR1 is MNHEY and CDR2 SMNVEV (reference sequence). V was pared by 6 bases and J by 4 bases, with 4 bases of the junction left unmatched. The CDR3 DNA is TGTGCCAGCAGAGAAGGACAGGGTAATGAAAAACTGTTTTTT. Protein product: CASREGQGNEKLFF. Full variable domain (outside the CDR3, taken from reference TRBV27 and TRBJ1-4): EAQVTQNPRYLITVTGKKLTVTCSQNMNHEYMSWYRQDPGLGLRQIYYSMNVEVTDKGDVPEGYKVSRKEKRNFPLILESPSPNQTSLYFCASREGQGNEKLFFGSGTQLSVL.

This chain uses TRBV4-1 with TRBJ1-4; 8 bases fit TRBD1. The germline CDR1 and CDR2 sequences are MGHRA and YSYEKL. J gave up 4 bases and V 2 bases, and 3 bases lay outside the gene matches. The CDR3 runs to 15 residues. The CDR3 sequence: CASSQPDRVNEKLFF. The CDR3 DNA follows: TGCGCCAGCAGCCAACCGGACAGGGTTAATGAAAAACTGTTTTTT.

The chain links TRBV30 to TRBJ1-2; 7 bases agree with TRBD1. The V gene's germline CDR1 is GTSNPN and CDR2 SVGIG (reference sequence). CDR3 length: 13 amino acids. V lost 0 bases and J lost 4; bases outside the gene matches: 2. In DNA form, the CDR3 reads TGTGCCTGGAGTGTAAGGACAGGCTATGGCTACACCTTC. This gives the protein CAWSVRTGYGYTF.

This clone was recorded a few times. The V call is TRBV19, the J call TRBJ2-6; perhaps TRBD1 as D (6 bases). The V end lost 0 bases, the J end lost 0 bases, and 15 bases lay between the germline ends. CDR3 size: 19 residues. Germline V gene sequence: CDR1 LNHDA, CDR2 SQIVND (reference sequence). CDR3 amino acids: CASSIDRGHDLSGANVLTF. The CDR3 coding sequence is TGTGCCAGTAGTATAGATCGGGGACACGACCTCTCTGGGGCCAACGTCCTGACTTTC.

The chain couples TRBV6-2 or TRBV6-3 to TRBJ2-3; maybe TRBD2 (6 bases). The CDR3 is 15 residues long. V was shortened by 5 bases and J by 3 bases, with 15 bases between the two germline ends. Per the germline V gene, CDR1 is MNHEY and CDR2 is SVGEGT. The CDR3 spells CASSPRGFGTDTQYF. CDR3 bases: TGTGCCAGCAGTCCCCGGGGGTTCGGTACAGATACGCAGTATTTT.

The chain has TRBV19 and TRBJ1-6, with 9 bases matching TRBD1. From germline, CDR1 is LNHDA and CDR2 SQIVND (reference sequence). The CDR3 is 14 residues long. V trimming: 11 bases; J trimming: 7 bases; junction bases outside the gene matches: 9. This chain's CDR3 is CASHPGTGNSPLHF. CDR3 in DNA: TGTGCCTCACATCCCGGGACAGGGAATTCACCCCTCCACTTT. The whole variable domain, remainder taken from reference TRBV19 and TRBJ1-6, is DGGITQSPKYLFRKEGQNVTLSCEQNLNHDAMYWYRQDPGQGLRLIYYSQIVNDFQKGDIAEGYSVSREKKESFPLTVTSAQKNPTAFYLCASHPGTGNSPLHFGNGTRLTVT.

The DNA of the CDR3 is TGCGCCAGCAGCTTGGTTCTAGCGGGAGGGACCTACGAGCAGTACTTC. Translating gives CASSLVLAGGTYEQYF. The V call is TRBV5-1, the J call TRBJ2-7; the match to TRBD2 covers 12 bases. J gave up 2 bases and V 0 bases, and 3 bases lay outside the gene matches. The CDR3 sequence is 16 residues long. Germline lookup yields CDR1 SGHRS and CDR2 YFSETQ.

The J gene is TRBJ1-2, the V gene TRBV2, with unresolved D. This CDR3 has 12 amino acids. V was trimmed by 3 bases and J by 4 bases, leaving 6 bases between them. The V gene's germline CDR1 is SNHLY and CDR2 FYNNEI. The CDR3 is CASSEGRYGYTF. DNA for the CDR3: TGTGCCAGCAGTGAGGGCCGCTATGGCTACACCTTC.

The chain has TRBV24-1 and TRBJ1-5, with D maybe TRBD1 (6 bases). Between the trimmed V and J ends, which lost 0 bases and 12 bases, there was a span of 14 bases. This CDR3 is 14 amino acids long. CDR1 is KGHDR, CDR2 SFDVKD, per germline. The DNA for the CDR3 is TGTGCCACCAGTGATTTGAACCAGGGGCGCAGCCAGCATTTT. It translates to CATSDLNQGRSQHF.

The chain joins TRBV6-5 to TRBJ1-2, with 9 bases fitting TRBD1. The CDR3 spans 16 residues. The ends lost 4 bases at V and 2 bases at J; junction bases unmatched: 8. Germline V gene sequence: CDR1 MNHEY, CDR2 SVGAGI. The CDR3 DNA reads TGTGCCAGCAGTTCTCACAGGGGGCAGATGAACTATGGCTACACCTTC. It specifies CASSSHRGQMNYGYTF.

The gene calls are TRBV11-2 and TRBJ1-1; D remains ambiguous. V lost 5 bases to trimming and J lost 7 bases, with 20 bases between them. This CDR3 region has 15 residues. Germline V gene sequence: CDR1 SGHAT, CDR2 FQNNGV. The chain's CDR3 is CASSPAAGTLGEAFF. In DNA form, the CDR3 reads TGTGCCAGCAGCCCGGCAGCGGGAACATTGGGTGAAGCTTTCTTT.

The V gene is TRBV28, the J gene TRBJ2-1, with TRBD2 identical over 11 bases. CDR1 MDHEN and CDR2 SYDVKM come from the germline V gene. This CDR3 contains 17 residues. The V segment lost 4 bases and the J segment 1 base; nucleotides outside the gene matches: 6. CDR3 in amino acids: CASSYGTSGKSYNEQFF. The CDR3 DNA is TGTGCCAGCAGTTACGGGACTAGCGGAAAGTCCTACAATGAGCAGTTCTTC.

This clone was observed many times. The V and J genes are TRBV6-4 and TRBJ2-2, with TRBD2 matching 12 bases. The CDR3 spans 14 residues. V dropped 9 bases and J dropped 4; count of bases not matched to a gene: 3. Looked up from germline, CDR1 is MRHNA and CDR2 is SNTAGT. The CDR3, as DNA: TGTGCCAGTAGACTAGCGGGAGCCACCGGGGAGCTGTTTTTT. Translation gives CASRLAGATGELFF.

The DNA for the CDR3 is TGTGCCAGCAGCCAAAGGACAGATTACAATGAGCAGTTCTTC. Its protein product is CASSQRTDYNEQFF. The V and J genes are TRBV28 and TRBJ2-1, with a tentative D call TRBD1 (6 bases). This CDR3 has 14 amino acids. Germline values: CDR1 MDHEN, CDR2 SYDVKM. Trimming removed 6 bases from V and 4 bases from J, with 13 bases in between.

The CDR3 spells CASSAARPLGGPQHF. CDR3 bases: TGTGCCAGCAGTGCAGCAAGGCCGTTGGGGGGGCCCCAGCATTTT. The chain couples TRBV6-1 to TRBJ1-5; possibly TRBD1 for D (5 bases). This CDR3 is built from 15 residues. The ends were cut back, 4 bases at V and 9 bases at J, with 19 bases in the middle. The V gene's germline CDR1 is MNHNS and CDR2 SASEGT.

For the CDR3, the DNA is TGCGCCAGCAGCCAAAATAGGCGGTGGGCGGGCACTGAAGCTTTCTTT. Its protein is CASSQNRRWAGTEAFF. V is TRBV4-3 and J is TRBJ1-1; no clear D. The CDR3 has 16 residues. Trimming removed 2 bases at V and 4 bases at J, with 17 bases between. Germline CDR1 LGHNA, CDR2 YSLEER.

V usage is TRBV7-6 and J usage is TRBJ1-3; a weak D match, TRBD1 (5 bases). The germline V gene has CDR1 SGHVS and CDR2 FNYEAQ. The CDR3 has 15 residues. Trimming took off 4 bases at V and 1 base at J, with 11 bases between the two ends. Here the CDR3 reads CASSSRDRSGNTIYF. In DNA, the CDR3 is TGTGCCAGCAGCTCCAGGGATCGGTCTGGAAACACCATATATTTT.

The chain links TRBV15 to TRBJ2-7, with TRBD1 identical over 7 bases. With 1 base clipped from V and 6 bases from J, the junction kept 9 bases outside the gene matches. The CDR3 consists of 15 residues. CDR1 and CDR2 from the germline V gene are LNHNV and YYDKDF (reference sequence). The CDR3 DNA follows: TGTGCCACCAGCAGAGGGTTAGCAGGGGGTGGCGAGCAGTACTTC. Encoded protein: CATSRGLAGGGEQYF. Using reference TRBV15 and TRBJ2-7 for the parts outside the CDR3, the full variable domain is DAMVIQNPRYQVTQFGKPVTLSCSQTLNHNVMYWYQQKSSQAPKLLFHYYDKDFNNEADTPDNFQSRRPNTSFCFLDIRSPGLGDTAMYLCATSRGLAGGGEQYFGPGTRLTVT.

This clone was observed a single time. CDR3 DNA: TGTGCCAGCAGCTTATCCGGGACAGAAGGTATCAATCAGCCCCAGCATTTT. The encoded protein is CASSLSGTEGINQPQHF. This chain connects TRBV7-9 to TRBJ1-5, with 7 bases aligning to TRBD1. This CDR3 comprises 17 residues. V gave up 2 bases and J gave up 3 bases; unmatched junction bases: 10. Germline V gene data show CDR1 as SEHNR and CDR2 as FQNEAQ (reference sequence).